One and the same sample provided the 8 T cell receptor beta chains below, sequenced in a study of post-analysis software for immune sequencing data. Unique-molecular-identifier-tagged TCR beta cDNA libraries were used. TCRdb reanalysed the PCR reads using MiXCR and keeps one entry per CDR3 protein. The sample shows about 810,000 distinct CDR3 sequences, approximately 50% of them seen only once. Which antigens these TCRs recognize remains unknown. Study outcomes and limitations: In patients, TRBV5-6, TRBV5-1 and TRBV20-1 belonged to roughly 5 TRBV segments found more frequently than in controls.

Sequencing was done on a sample of blood. The receptors here all came from a girl aged 5-17 years with multiple sclerosis.

CDR3: CSAKSGRRADTQYF. CDR3 coding DNA: TGCAGTGCAAAGTCGGGGAGGAGGGCAGATACGCAGTATTTT. V is TRBV20-1 and J is TRBJ2-3; possibly TRBD2 for D (6 bases). Germline V gives CDR1 DFQATT, CDR2 SNEGSKA (reference sequence). The V gene lost 6 bases and the J gene lost 4 bases, with 17 bases spanning the gap. The CDR3 runs 14 residues.

This chain connects TRBV9 to TRBJ1-2, with TRBD1 matching 7 bases. This CDR3 is 15 amino acids long. CDR1 is SGDLS and CDR2 is YYNGEE in the germline V gene. Trimming removed 3 bases from V and 0 bases from J; junction bases left unmatched: 5. The DNA for the CDR3 is TGTGCCAGCAGCGCTAGGGACAGATCTAACTATGGCTACACCTTC. Amino acid sequence: CASSARDRSNYGYTF. The entire variable domain, with the rest obtained from reference TRBV9 and TRBJ1-2, is as follows: DSGVTQTPKHLITATGQRVTLRCSPRSGDLSVYWYQQSLDQGLQFLIQYYNGEERAKGNILERFSAQQFPDLHSELNLSSLELGDSALYFCASSARDRSNYGYTFGSGTRLTVV.

This clonotype has a handful of counts. The chain carries TRBV12-3 or TRBV12-4 and TRBJ1-2; D perhaps matches TRBD1 (5 bases). Deletions cut 1 base from V and 10 bases from J, with 16 bases between. The CDR3 is 14 amino acids. The CDR3 DNA follows: TGTGCCAGCAGTTTAGAACAGGCACGGCCGCTCTACACCTTC. Residues: CASSLEQARPLYTF.

This rearrangement joins TRBV7-3 to TRBJ2-5; D might be TRBD1 or TRBD2, each matching 5 bases. The V end was cut by 2 bases, the J end by 1 base, with 8 bases between. This CDR3 comprises 14 residues. Germline lookup yields CDR1 SGHTA and CDR2 FQGTGA. CDR3: CASSLRGRQETQYF. The CDR3 DNA is TGTGCCAGCAGCTTACGGGGCCGCCAAGAGACCCAGTACTTC.

This chain links TRBV4-2 with TRBJ1-2; 10 bases are shared with TRBD1. Germline loops: CDR1 LGHNA, CDR2 YNFKEQ. The CDR3 totals 15 residues. V lost 1 base and J lost 5; bases outside the gene matches: 4. For the CDR3, the DNA is TGTGCCAGCAGCCAAGGCGGGACAGGGGTGTATGGCTACACCTTC. As protein: CASSQGGTGVYGYTF.

V usage is TRBV3-1 and J usage is TRBJ2-4; 11 bases line up with TRBD2. The J call is in doubt because the DNA end fits TRBJ2-7 better. The V gene's germline CDR1 is LGHDT and CDR2 YNNKEL (reference sequence). This CDR3 region has 16 residues. The CDR3 spells CASSQATLAGGYEQYF. The CDR3 nucleotides are TGTGCCAGCAGCCAAGCCACGCTAGCGGGGGGCTACGAGCAGTACTTC.

This clonotype was counted between two and nine times. The chain joins TRBV5-5 to TRBJ2-4; no clear D. The CDR3 totals 13 residues. Trimming removed 0 bases at V and 7 bases at J, with 8 bases between. Germline V lookup: CDR1 SGHKS, CDR2 YYEKEE (reference sequence). In DNA, the CDR3 is TGTGCCAGCAGCTTGGTTTCGGAGAACATTCAGTACTTC. It codes for CASSLVSENIQYF.

This chain connects TRBV4-2 to TRBJ2-1, with D possibly being TRBD2 (6 bases). The end of the DNA aligns better with TRBJ2-7, so the J call may be wrong. The CDR3 has 17 amino acids. CDR1 LGHNA and CDR2 YNFKEQ come from the germline V gene. The CDR3 spells CASSHKLLGGENNEQYF. CDR3 in DNA: TGTGCCAGCAGCCACAAACTCCTGGGAGGAGAGAACAATGAGCAGTACTTC.